This record covers a single TCR beta chain. These data are taken from a study of brain metastases from non-small cell lung cancer. The CDR3 spans 15 residues. Germline lookup yields CDR1 WSHSY and CDR2 SAAADI. Method: immunoSEQ multiplex PCR; TCRdb's copy keeps in-frame clones and lacks some. Found here are 3,500 to 4,500 clones, roughly 87% of them singletons; the top ten hold approximately 3.6%. The chain links TRBV10-2 to TRBJ1-2; TRBD1 matches at 9 bases. The sequencing sample was made of primary lung tumor tissue. The clonotype was recovered from a donor older than 35 with non-small cell lung cancer. CDR3 DNA: TGCGCAGCAGGGGACCGGGACAGGGTTCACTATGGCTACACCTTC. Protein sequence: CAAGDRDRVHYGYTF.